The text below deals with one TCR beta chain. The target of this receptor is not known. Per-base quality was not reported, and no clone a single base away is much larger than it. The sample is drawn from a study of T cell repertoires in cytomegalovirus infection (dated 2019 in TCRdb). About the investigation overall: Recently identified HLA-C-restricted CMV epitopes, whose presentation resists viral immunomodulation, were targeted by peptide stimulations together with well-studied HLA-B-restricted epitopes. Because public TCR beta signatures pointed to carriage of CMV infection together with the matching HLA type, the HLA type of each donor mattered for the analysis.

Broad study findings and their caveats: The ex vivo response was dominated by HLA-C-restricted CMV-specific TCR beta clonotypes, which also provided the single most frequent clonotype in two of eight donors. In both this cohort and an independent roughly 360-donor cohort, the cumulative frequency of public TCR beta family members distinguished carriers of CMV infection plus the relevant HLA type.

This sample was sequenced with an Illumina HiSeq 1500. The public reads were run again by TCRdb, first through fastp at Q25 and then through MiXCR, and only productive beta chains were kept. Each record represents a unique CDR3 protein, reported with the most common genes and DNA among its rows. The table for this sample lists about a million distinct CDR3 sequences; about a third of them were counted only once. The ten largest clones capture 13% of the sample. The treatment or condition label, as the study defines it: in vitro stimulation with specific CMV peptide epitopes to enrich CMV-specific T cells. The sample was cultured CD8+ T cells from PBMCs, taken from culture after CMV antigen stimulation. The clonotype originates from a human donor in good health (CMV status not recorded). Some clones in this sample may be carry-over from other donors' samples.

The bases are TGTGCCAGCAGTTTGACAGGGGGCACTGGAAACACCATATATTTT. It is translated as CASSLTGGTGNTIYF. This chain is built from TRBV27 and TRBJ1-3; TRBD1 agrees with 10 junctional bases. CDR1 MNHEY and CDR2 SMNVEV are derived from the germline V gene (reference sequence). The CDR3, from cysteine to phenylalanine, totals 15 residues. The only DNA kept is the CDR3, 45 bases in frame from the first base. For this chain, trimming is 3 bases at the V end and 2 bases at the J end, and the number of junction bases without a gene match is 1.